This TCR beta chain is drawn from a study of blood T cell repertoires in COVID-19. Many counts were recorded for this clone. The CDR3 is 16 amino acids. The V segment lost 0 bases and the J segment 4 bases; nucleotides outside the gene matches: 2. Germline loops: CDR1 LGHNA, CDR2 YNFKEQ. TCRdb keeps only in-frame clones here, not all; method: immunoSEQ multiplex PCR. The data contain tens of thousands of clones, over 70% of them singletons. The chain uses TRBV4-2 and TRBJ2-1, with 11 bases lining up with TRBD2. The sequence was obtained from a young man with COVID-19, enrolled during active disease. The sequencing input was peripheral blood. CDR3 in DNA: TGTGCCAGCAGCCAAGATGGGACTAGCGGTTACAATGAGCAGTTCTTC. This codes for CASSQDGTSGYNEQFF.